The rows below give T cell receptor beta chains drawn from one sample of a study of blood T cell repertoires in COVID-19. Using immunoSEQ multiplex PCR, the repertoire was profiled, and TCRdb retains in-frame clones only, with some absent. The sample records under 200,000 clones, roughly nine tenths being singletons. Sequenced input: peripheral blood. These receptors were obtained from a woman aged 70-85 years with acute or convalescent COVID-19. Each CDR3 is given without its conserved first and last residue.

cdr3_aa: ASSLAAVDTEAF; v_call: TRBV5-4; cdr3_length: 12
cdr3_aa: ASSHTQAGGSYNEQF; v_call: TRBV4-3; cdr3_length: 15
cdr3_aa: ASRTGNTGELF; v_call: TRBV6-4; cdr3_length: 11
cdr3_aa: ASSLGQLGHNSPLH; v_call: TRBV19; cdr3_length: 14
cdr3_aa: ASSGTGGPETQY; v_call: TRBV5-1; cdr3_length: 12
cdr3_aa: ASSQGLAGVAYEQY; v_call: TRBV3-1/TRBV3-2; cdr3_length: 14
cdr3_aa: ASRGLNYGYT; v_call: TRBV12-3/TRBV12-4; cdr3_length: 10
cdr3_aa: ASSGAGPGRSGQF; v_call: TRBV6-1; cdr3_length: 13
cdr3_aa: ASSSPSGGFSEKLF; v_call: TRBV7-9; cdr3_length: 14
cdr3_aa: ASSLGGGEKLF; v_call: TRBV7-6; cdr3_length: 11
cdr3_aa: ASSQTGNYGYT; v_call: TRBV12-3/TRBV12-4; cdr3_length: 11
cdr3_aa: ASSQATSGASTDTQY; v_call: TRBV4-2; cdr3_length: 15
cdr3_aa: SARAARETQY; v_call: TRBV29-1; cdr3_length: 10
cdr3_aa: ASSGGGLSYEQY; v_call: TRBV25-1; cdr3_length: 12
cdr3_aa: ASTRTSGGREQF; v_call: TRBV7-9; cdr3_length: 12
cdr3_aa: ASSNAGTRAETQY; v_call: TRBV3-1/TRBV3-2; cdr3_length: 13
cdr3_aa: ATSTGQEPYEQY; v_call: TRBV15; cdr3_length: 12
cdr3_aa: ASSLAGGPGRDTQY; v_call: TRBV5-4; cdr3_length: 14
cdr3_aa: ASSPAGGLTQY; v_call: TRBV6-5; cdr3_length: 11
cdr3_aa: ASRDTGETDEQY; v_call: TRBV6-5; cdr3_length: 12
cdr3_aa: ASSLAWPYSGNTIY; v_call: TRBV5-1; cdr3_length: 14
cdr3_aa: ASSQSKSTEAF; v_call: TRBV4-3; cdr3_length: 11
cdr3_aa: ASSLKTGSFLEQY; v_call: TRBV11-2; cdr3_length: 13
cdr3_aa: ASSIGQMNTEAF; v_call: TRBV19; cdr3_length: 12
cdr3_aa: ASSQGQGRAKGYT; v_call: TRBV28; cdr3_length: 13
cdr3_aa: ATSGSANYGYT; v_call: TRBV10-2; cdr3_length: 11